This T cell receptor beta chain was observed in a study of beta chain features in type 1 diabetes. For the study at large: Patient and healthy donor groups were alike in age, gender and cell yields. The samples had around 100 million sorted cells examined in all. Findings and limits, study-wide: Moderately but significantly shorter TCRB CDR3s were found in Type 1 diabetes patients in all four CD4+ subsets. Reduced insertions and increased deletions marked VDJ junctions in type 1 diabetes patients.

With regard to this clone: As yet, its antigen is unknown.

The sequenced template was cDNA made from the entire isolated RNA. The assay was immunoSEQ multiplex PCR, and TCRdb's table has in-frame clones only and misses some. The table lists 500,000 to 650,000 clones, 9.5% to 15% of them singletons. The sequencing sample was made of naive CD4+ T cells from blood. This clonotype was obtained from a man aged 25 to 40 with type 1 diabetes.

CDR3 nucleotide sequence: TGTGCCAGCAGCCAAGAGGGCGTGGTCCAGAGGACTAATGAAAAACTGTTTTTT. Translating gives CASSQEGVVQRTNEKLFF. The rearrangement joins TRBV4-2 to TRBJ1-4; D gene unclear. In germline, CDR1 is LGHNA, CDR2 YNFKEQ. The V end lost 0 bases, the J end lost 2 bases, and 16 bases lay between the germline ends. The CDR3 spans 18 residues.